This paragraph reports one T cell receptor (beta chain). The germline V gene encodes CDR1 SNHLY and CDR2 FYNNEI. The CDR3 sequence is 14 residues long. V was pared by 6 bases and J by 5 bases, with 4 bases of the junction left unmatched. The source of the sample is a study of cytomegalovirus exposure and HLA in healthy donors. PCR was performed using 60 Vbeta and 13 Jbeta primers. Profiling relied on immunoSEQ multiplex PCR, and the TCRdb table lists in-frame clones only, not all of them. This sample has hundreds of thousands of clones; around 90% occur once, and the top ten carry 2% to 3%. Healthy people donating bone marrow made up the donors.

The sequencing sample was made of PBMCs. The clonotype originates from a woman between 18 and 29 years old in good health and CMV-seronegative. V usage is TRBV2 and J usage is TRBJ2-2; 9 positions match TRBD2. This chain's CDR3 is CASRRLAGTGELFF. The CDR3 coding sequence is TGTGCCAGCAGGCGGCTAGCGGGGACCGGGGAGCTGTTTTTT.